This T cell receptor (beta chain) was sequenced for a study of T cells in localized non-small cell lung cancer. The CDR3 covers 16 residues. The germline gives CDR1 MGHRA, CDR2 YSYEKL. Deletions cut 5 bases from V and 8 bases from J, with 24 bases between. Repertoires were generated with immunoSEQ multiplex PCR, while TCRdb's copy carries only in-frame clones and drops some. The profile shows some 27,000 clones, around nine tenths of them singletons. The sample was peripheral blood, taken before any cancer treatment. J is TRBJ1-1 and V is TRBV4-1, with D perhaps matching TRBD1 (5 bases). This receptor was identified in a woman between 18 and 50 years old with stage I lung adenocarcinoma. DNA for the CDR3: TGCGCCAGCAGCTTATTGGGTCTGGGGCAGTCAGGGGAAGCTTTCTTT. Its translation is CASSLLGLGQSGEAFF.